This T cell receptor (beta chain) was identified in a study of blood T cell repertoires in COVID-19 (dated by TCRdb to about 2020). Looking at the study overall: Collaborator samples came from the United States, Italy and Spain and covered acute and convalescent phases of COVID-19. The repertoires were released in a freely available public database meant as a resource for research on the immune response to SARS-CoV-2. Where HLA class I and class II types were available, the types were taken from metadata supplied by the sample provider, not from assay-based typing. A de-identified subject ID, COVID-19 status, age in years and sex were almost always included in the sample metadata. Deeply sampled blood TCRbeta repertoires from subjects exposed to, actively infected with, or recovered from COVID-19 were included in the dataset. The prospective study material was composed of cDNA or gDNA derived from T cells, B-cell-depleted T cells, or PBMCs. The samples were drawn from the first 160 participants of the ongoing ImmuneRACE study and from roughly 1,300 subjects provided by 6 global collaborators.

The immunoSEQ Assay, a bias-controlled multiplex PCR, was used to amplify TCRbeta CDR3 regions from genomic DNA. Concerning the study's data processing: Nucleated cell counts per sample were estimated from amplification of reference gene primers within the assay. To quantify the absolute abundance of each unique TCRbeta CDR3 rearrangement, sequence reads were collapsed and filtered. For each sample, productive Simpson clonality was calculated as the square root of Simpson's diversity index across productive rearrangements. TCRdb carries this immuneACCESS record with in-frame sequences only. Its versions omit some clonotypes, under half of them owing to an unresolved V gene in the studies checked, with the rest unexplained. D and trimming were read from the DNA, whereas the V and J calls and clone size are those reported in that table. Recorded for this sample are about 100,000 clones; about 90% of them occurred a single time. The ten largest account for 6.5% to 8% of the sample.

Remarks on this clone: Its antigen specificity is not known. No quality values exist for individual bases; no much larger clone is one base distant.

Each collaborating institution followed its own protocols to collect whole blood in K2EDTA tubes. For TCRbeta analysis, collaborators shipped samples as frozen whole blood, isolated PBMCs, or DNA extracted from either of those sample types. General study outcomes and caveats: The quantity of clinical and demographic metadata differed by source and by participant and was supplied without curation.

The CDR3, cysteine through phenylalanine, is 17 amino acids long. Just the 51-base CDR3 DNA is kept, in frame starting at base 1. V has 1 base trimmed and J has 4 bases trimmed; junction bases matching no gene number 2. The germline V gene sets CDR1 to MGHRA and CDR2 to YSYEKL. Sample: peripheral blood. The rearranged segments are TRBV4-1 and TRBJ2-2, and 14 junctional nucleotides match TRBD2. The TCR sequence derives from a man aged 30-40 years in a cohort sampled during active COVID-19. In nucleotide form, the sequence is TGCGCCAGCAGCCAAGTGGGACTAGCGGGGGCCACCGGGGAGCTGTTTTTT. It encodes CASSQVGLAGATGELFF.